Sequencing of this T cell receptor beta chain was carried out in a study of T cell repertoires in cytomegalovirus infection. Background on the study: Researchers turned to recently identified HLA-C-restricted CMV epitopes as well as well-studied HLA-B-restricted ones. Evidence of both CMV infection and a matching HLA type came from public TCR beta signatures.

Study results and caveats: Cumulative public TCR beta family frequency identified CMV carriers with the relevant HLA. The ex vivo response was dominated by HLA-C-restricted CMV-specific TCR beta clonotypes.

As to this clonotype: The antigen is undetermined.

The CDR3 totals 10 residues. V was shortened by 8 bases and J by 5 bases, with 6 bases between the two germline ends. TCRdb processed the reads anew with MiXCR; each CDR3 protein has one entry. The sample comprises some 700,000 distinct CDR3 sequences, about 33% of which are singletons, and 15% to 20% rests with the top ten. The clonotype was recovered from a human donor in good health (CMV status not recorded). Some clones in this sample may be carry-over from other donors' samples. The chain carries TRBV12-3 or TRBV12-4 and TRBJ1-1; D is uncertain. This sample comprised cultured PBMCs, obtained from culture after CMV antigen stimulation. Here the CDR3 DNA reads TGTGCCAGCGAGGTGACTGAAGCTTTCTTT. Protein product: CASEVTEAFF.